The 8 T cell receptor beta chains listed next were all sequenced from one sample in a study of T cell responses to AZD1222 COVID-19 vaccine. Using immunoSEQ multiplex PCR, the repertoire was profiled, and TCRdb retains in-frame clones only, with some absent. The table lists more than 75,000 clones, 70% to 90% of them singletons. This specimen consisted of peripheral blood, obtained on day 0 of AZD1222 vaccination. The receptors were gathered from an adult in good health.

The sample holds one count of this clone. The chain combines TRBV5-1 with TRBJ1-2; a weak D match, TRBD1 (5 bases). The CDR3 contains 15 residues. CDR1 and CDR2 from the germline V gene are SGHRS and YFSETQ. Trimming removed 1 base from V and 4 bases from J, with 14 bases in between. CDR3: CASSLNIGEAYGYTF. For the CDR3, the DNA is TGCGCCAGCAGCTTGAATATAGGGGAAGCCTATGGCTACACCTTC. The variable domain in full, with the rest retrieved from reference TRBV5-1 and TRBJ1-2, is KAGVTQTPRYLIKTRGQQVTLSCSPISGHRSVSWYQQTPGQGLQFLFEYFSETQRNKGNFPGRFSGRQFSNSRSEMNVSTLELGDSALYLCASSLNIGEAYGYTFGSGTRLTVV.

J is TRBJ1-2 and V is TRBV12-3 or TRBV12-4, with D tentatively TRBD1 (5 bases). CDR3 length: 12 amino acids. V lost 7 bases, J lost 8 bases, and 14 bases lay in between. This chain's CDR3 is CASTPGGYGYTF. CDR3 coding DNA: TGTGCCAGCACCCCGGGGGGATACGGCTACACCTTC.

This clone occurred once. V and J are TRBV23-1 and TRBJ1-2; D is undetermined. TRBV23-1 is an ORF, and what it does is uncertain. Trimming took 0 bases from V and 6 from J, leaving 8 bases between them. This CDR3 has 13 residues. The CDR3 sequence is CASSQSTQDGYTF. For the CDR3, the DNA is TGCGCCAGCAGTCAATCGACCCAGGATGGCTACACCTTC.

The chain has TRBV5-6 and TRBJ2-5, with 7 bases lining up with TRBD1. CDR3 length equals 15 residues. V was clipped by 4 bases and J by 1 base; unmatched bases: 7. Germline CDR1 is SGHDT and CDR2 is YYEEEE. CDR3 coding DNA: TGTGCCAGCAGCCGATACAGGGGCGGCCAAGAGACCCAGTACTTC. Protein: CASSRYRGGQETQYF.

This rearrangement joins TRBV5-5 to TRBJ1-3; D remains unclear. The CDR3 runs to 16 residues. CDR1 and CDR2 from the germline V gene are SGHKS and YYEKEE (reference sequence). The ends were cut back, 3 bases at V and 0 bases at J, with 13 bases in the middle. CDR3 region: CASSWEGRNSGNTIYF. CDR3 DNA: TGTGCCAGCAGCTGGGAGGGCCGGAACTCTGGAAACACCATATATTTT.

This clone was seen only once. The chain combines TRBV12-1 with TRBJ2-7; the table's TRBD2 call for D was not verified on the DNA. TRBV12-1 is assigned pseudogene status. The CDR3 totals 15 residues. CDR3 in amino acids: CASSFVKGEVTVQYF. The DNA of the CDR3 is TGTGCCAGCAGCTTTGTAAAAGGGGAGGTCACGGTGCAGTACTTC.

The chain combines TRBV11-1 with TRBJ2-2, with D maybe TRBD2 (6 bases). Germline loops: CDR1 SGHAT, CDR2 FQDESV (reference sequence). Trimming shortened V by 4 bases and J by 8 bases, and 11 bases separated the two germline ends. CDR3 size: 13 residues. CDR3 amino acids: CASSWDSGGELFF. In nucleotides, the CDR3 is TGTGCCAGCAGCTGGGACTCCGGGGGGGAGCTGTTTTTT.

For the CDR3, the DNA is TGTGCCAGCAGGAGACCTAGCACAGATACGCAGTATTTT. Protein product: CASRRPSTDTQYF. This rearrangement joins TRBV6-5 to TRBJ2-3; D remains unclear. Trimming cost V 6 bases and J 0 bases, with 7 bases left between them. The length of the CDR3 is 13 residues. Per the germline V gene, CDR1 is MNHEY and CDR2 is SVGAGI.